One sample yielded the 14 T cell receptor beta chains listed below, sequenced in a study of blood T cell repertoires in COVID-19. Using immunoSEQ multiplex PCR, the repertoire was profiled, and TCRdb retains in-frame clones only, with some absent. The sample consists of 150,000 or so clones, approximately 85% of them appearing once. The specimen was peripheral blood. Receptor source: a man in his 60s with active or convalescent COVID-19.

This chain links TRBV9 with TRBJ2-2; 8 bases are a match to TRBD1. The CDR3 covers 16 residues. The germline V gene has CDR1 SGDLS and CDR2 YYNGEE. J gave up 4 bases and V 4 bases, and 9 bases lay outside the gene matches. CDR3 amino acids: CASSPRQGTGTGELFF. CDR3 bases: TGTGCCAGCAGCCCCAGACAGGGGACGGGCACCGGGGAGCTGTTTTTT.

With respect to this clone: One end of the junction does not line up with germline, which may come from a read error. This chain connects TRBV5-1 to TRBJ2-2; 10 nucleotides match TRBD1. The CDR3 covers 16 residues. CDR1 and CDR2 (germline): SGHRS, YFSETQ. The chain's CDR3 is CASSPRQGANAGELFF. Here the CDR3 DNA reads TGCGCCAGCAGCCCTAGACAGGGGGCGAACGCCGGGGAGCTGTTTTTT.

This clone was counted between two and nine times. The chain combines TRBV11-3 with TRBJ2-3; possible D gene TRBD2, 6 bases. The CDR3 is 16 amino acids. The V and J ends lost 6 bases and 0 bases respectively, with 16 bases between them. Looked up from germline, CDR1 is SGHNT and CDR2 is YENEEA. In nucleotides, the CDR3 is TGTGCCAGCAGTAGAAGGCTTGGGGGGAGCACAGATACGCAGTATTTT. It translates to CASSRRLGGSTDTQYF. Using reference TRBV11-3 and TRBJ2-3 for the parts outside the CDR3, the full variable domain is EAGVVQSPRYKIIEKKQPVAFWCNPISGHNTLYWYLQNLGQGPELLIRYENEEAVDDSQLPKDRFSAERLKGVDSTLKIQPAELGDSAVYLCASSRRLGGSTDTQYFGPGTRLTVL.

V usage is TRBV7-6 and J usage is TRBJ1-4, with D possibly TRBD1 on 6 matching bases. V was clipped by 1 base and J by 1 base, with 10 bases between them. From germline, CDR1 is SGHVS and CDR2 FNYEAQ. CDR3 length: 16 amino acids. Here the CDR3 DNA reads TGTGCCAGCAGCTTAGGTGGGGGCCTAACTAATGAAAAACTGTTTTTT. This encodes CASSLGGGLTNEKLFF.

The V and J genes are TRBV4-2 and TRBJ2-6; no reliable D call. Germline CDR1 and CDR2: LGHNA and YNFKEQ. CDR3 length equals 16 residues. Trimming took 2 bases from V and 0 from J, leaving 8 bases between them. CDR3 protein: CASSQSRGSGANVLTF. In DNA, the CDR3 is TGTGCCAGCAGCCAATCACGAGGCTCTGGGGCCAACGTCCTGACTTTC.

This rearrangement joins TRBV18 to TRBJ2-7, with a tentative D call TRBD1 (6 bases). CDR3 size: 16 residues. Trimming pared 1 base from V and 2 bases from J, leaving 15 bases between. The V gene's germline CDR1 is KGHSH and CDR2 LQKENI. CDR3 nucleotides: TGTGCCAGCTCACCACTAACTACGACAGGCACCTACGAGCAGTACTTC. This codes for CASSPLTTTGTYEQYF.

J is TRBJ2-4 and V is TRBV5-5; no definite D call. The CDR3 sequence is 13 residues long. CDR1 and CDR2 (germline): SGHKS, YYEKEE (reference sequence). Trimming cost V 0 bases and J 14 bases, with 15 bases left between them. The CDR3 loop is CASSLGPGATEYF. In DNA, the CDR3 is TGTGCCAGCAGCTTGGGCCCCGGAGCGACCGAGTACTTC.

V gene TRBV18 combines with J gene TRBJ1-1; D is undetermined. The germline CDR1 and CDR2 sequences are KGHSH and LQKENI. V shed 3 bases and J shed 2 bases, with 13 bases lying between them. The CDR3 totals 15 residues. The DNA for the CDR3 is TGTGCCAGCTCACCTCGGGGTCAGCCTAACACTGAAGCTTTCTTT. Its translation is CASSPRGQPNTEAFF.

The V call is TRBV12-3 or TRBV12-4, the J call TRBJ1-1; D perhaps matches TRBD1 (6 bases). This CDR3 has 13 residues. The V and J ends lost 3 bases and 3 bases respectively, with 8 bases between them. CDR3: CASSFTGYTEAFF. The CDR3 DNA reads as TGTGCCAGCAGTTTTACAGGGTACACTGAAGCTTTCTTT.

The chain couples TRBV29-1 to TRBJ2-2; possibly TRBD1 for D (6 bases). The CDR3 has 15 residues. Per germline, CDR1 SQVTM and CDR2 ANQGSEA. The ends were cut back, 6 bases at V and 2 bases at J, with 16 bases in the middle. The CDR3 reads CSVGRTEGNTGELFF. The CDR3 DNA sequence: TGCAGCGTGGGAAGGACAGAGGGCAACACCGGGGAGCTGTTTTTT.

The chain combines TRBV19 with TRBJ1-3; D may be TRBD1 (6 bases). CDR3 length: 13 amino acids. Germline CDR1 and CDR2: LNHDA and SQIVND (reference sequence). V lost 2 bases and J lost 5, with 7 bases in between. The CDR3 DNA follows: TGTGCCAGTAGTATACAGGGGAGAAACACCATATATTTT. It yields the protein CASSIQGRNTIYF.

This clone has just a few counts. J is TRBJ1-2 and V is TRBV5-1, with TRBD1 identical over 9 bases. The V and J ends lost 4 bases and 4 bases, in that order; junction bases with no gene match: 11. Germline assignment: CDR1 SGHRS and CDR2 YFSETQ. This CDR3 contains 16 residues. Here the CDR3 DNA reads TGCGCCAGCAGCCTTTACTGGACAGGGGATCGCTATGGCTACACCTTC. Its protein is CASSLYWTGDRYGYTF.

The chain joins TRBV4-2 to TRBJ2-7; TRBD1 might be the D (6 bases). The CDR3 extends over 14 amino acids. The V gene lost 0 bases and the J gene lost 4 bases, with 10 bases spanning the gap. Germline V gene data show CDR1 as LGHNA and CDR2 as YNFKEQ. CDR3 sequence: CASSQDVRGYEQYF. Here the CDR3 DNA reads TGTGCCAGCAGCCAAGATGTTAGGGGGTACGAGCAGTACTTC.

This clone occurred a few times. V usage is TRBV19 and J usage is TRBJ1-6; weak D call: TRBD1 (6 bases). This CDR3 region has 14 residues. The V end lost 3 bases, the J end lost 6 bases, and 9 bases lay between the germline ends. Germline CDR1 reads LNHDA; CDR2 reads SQIVND (reference sequence). CDR3 coding DNA: TGTGCCAGTAGTATTGGGGGCGGTAATTCACCCCTCCACTTT. Translated: CASSIGGGNSPLHF.